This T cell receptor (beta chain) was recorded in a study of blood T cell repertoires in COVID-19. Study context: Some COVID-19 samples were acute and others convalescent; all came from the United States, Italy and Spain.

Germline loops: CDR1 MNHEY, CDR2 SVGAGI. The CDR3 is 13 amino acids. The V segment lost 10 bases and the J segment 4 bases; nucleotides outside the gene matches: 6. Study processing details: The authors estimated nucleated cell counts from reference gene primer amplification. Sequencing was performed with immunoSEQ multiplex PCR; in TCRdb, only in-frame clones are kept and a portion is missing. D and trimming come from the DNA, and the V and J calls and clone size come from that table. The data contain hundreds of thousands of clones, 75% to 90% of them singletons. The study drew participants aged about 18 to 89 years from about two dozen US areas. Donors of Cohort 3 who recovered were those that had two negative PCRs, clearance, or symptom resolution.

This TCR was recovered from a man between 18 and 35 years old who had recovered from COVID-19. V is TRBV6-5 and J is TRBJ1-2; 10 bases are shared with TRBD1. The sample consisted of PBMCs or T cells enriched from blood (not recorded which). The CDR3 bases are TGTGCCACCGCCGGGACAGGGGCCTATGGCTACACCTTC. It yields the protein CATAGTGAYGYTF.